The rows below give T cell receptor beta chains drawn from one sample of a study of Graves' ophthalmopathy and Graves' hyperthyroidism. In TCRdb, the multiplex PCR reads were re-called with MiXCR into one record per CDR3 protein. The sample lists 600,000 to 700,000 distinct CDR3 sequences; 35% to 50% were seen once. The sample consisted of peripheral blood. These TCRs come from an adult man with Graves' ophthalmopathy. Each CDR3 is given with its conserved first and last residue. Fields, in order: V gene, clone size, J gene, D gene, CDR3 protein, CDR3 DNA. The D gene is left open where the match is weak. Size tells how often a clone was seen (once, few, many) or the class of an expanded clone, and some rows leave it out.

v_call: TRBV19
clone_size: many
j_call: TRBJ1-4
d_call: .
cdr3_aa: CATSGTHGEKLFF
cdr3_nt: TGTGCCACTTCCGGGACACATGGGGAAAAACTGTTTTTT

v_call: TRBV11-2
clone_size: few
j_call: TRBJ2-6
d_call: .
cdr3_aa: CASSSYRGKRSGANVLTF
cdr3_nt: TGTGCCAGCAGCTCTTACAGAGGAAAACGCTCTGGGGCCAACGTCCTGACTTTC

v_call: TRBV10-3
clone_size: .
j_call: TRBJ1-2
d_call: TRBD1
cdr3_aa: CAISESAGGAGGYTF
cdr3_nt: TGTGCCATCAGTGAGTCTGCAGGGGGCGCGGGTGGCTACACCTTC

v_call: TRBV27
clone_size: .
j_call: TRBJ1-1
d_call: .
cdr3_aa: CASKGSAEAFF
cdr3_nt: TGTGCCAGCAAGGGGTCAGCCGAAGCTTTCTTT

v_call: TRBV27
clone_size: few
j_call: TRBJ1-2
d_call: .
cdr3_aa: CASRTHSDGNYGYTF
cdr3_nt: TGTGCCAGCAGAACACACTCGGACGGGAACTATGGCTACACCTTC

v_call: TRBV27
clone_size: .
j_call: TRBJ1-5
d_call: TRBD1
cdr3_aa: CASRIGQGANQPQHF
cdr3_nt: TGTGCCAGCAGAATCGGACAGGGGGCTAATCAGCCCCAGCATTTT

v_call: TRBV29-1
clone_size: many
j_call: TRBJ2-2
d_call: TRBD2
cdr3_aa: CSARLASRSGELFF
cdr3_nt: TGCAGCGCCAGACTAGCGTCGAGGTCCGGGGAGCTGTTTTTT

v_call: TRBV29-1
clone_size: .
j_call: TRBJ1-1
d_call: TRBD1
cdr3_aa: CSVVWTGNTEAFF
cdr3_nt: TGCAGCGTTGTCTGGACAGGCAACACTGAAGCTTTCTTT

v_call: TRBV7-6
clone_size: many
j_call: TRBJ2-7
d_call: TRBD2
cdr3_aa: CASSLGGEAGEQYF
cdr3_nt: TGTGCCAGCAGCTTGGGAGGGGAGGCGGGGGAGCAGTACTTC

v_call: TRBV20-1
clone_size: .
j_call: TRBJ1-6
d_call: .
cdr3_aa: CSASTGETLHF
cdr3_nt: TGCAGTGCTAGTACCGGGGAGACCCTCCACTTT

v_call: TRBV3-1
clone_size: .
j_call: TRBJ2-5
d_call: TRBD2
cdr3_aa: CASSQRTSGNQETQYF
cdr3_nt: TGTGCCAGCAGCCAAAGGACTAGCGGGAACCAAGAGACCCAGTACTTC

v_call: TRBV7-9
clone_size: .
j_call: TRBJ2-6
d_call: TRBD1
cdr3_aa: CASSLGQGVNVLTF
cdr3_nt: TGTGCCAGCAGCCTCGGACAGGGGGTTAACGTCCTGACTTTC

v_call: TRBV10-3
clone_size: .
j_call: TRBJ1-5
d_call: .
cdr3_aa: CATGLAGVGQPQHF
cdr3_nt: TGTGCCACCGGACTAGCGGGGGTTGGCCAGCCCCAGCATTTT

v_call: TRBV25-1
clone_size: .
j_call: TRBJ2-5
d_call: .
cdr3_aa: CASSGIPGNEETQYF
cdr3_nt: TGTGCCAGCAGCGGAATCCCGGGAAACGAAGAGACCCAGTACTTC

v_call: TRBV30
clone_size: .
j_call: TRBJ2-7
d_call: TRBD1
cdr3_aa: CAWSVHRGYEQYF
cdr3_nt: TGTGCCTGGAGTGTACACAGGGGCTACGAGCAGTACTTC

v_call: TRBV12-3/TRBV12-4
clone_size: .
j_call: TRBJ2-5
d_call: TRBD1
cdr3_aa: CASSFGQGKQEAQYF
cdr3_nt: TGTGCCAGCAGCTTCGGACAGGGCAAACAAGAGGCCCAGTACTTC

v_call: TRBV7-9
clone_size: many
j_call: TRBJ2-5
d_call: .
cdr3_aa: CASSFPPAAARETQYF
cdr3_nt: TGTGCCAGCAGCTTCCCCCCCGCCGCGGCGAGAGAGACCCAGTACTTC

v_call: TRBV9
clone_size: once
j_call: TRBJ1-1
d_call: .
cdr3_aa: CASSVLTENTEAFF
cdr3_nt: TGTGCCAGCAGCGTACTGACGGAGAACACTGAAGCTTTCTTT

v_call: TRBV14
clone_size: few
j_call: TRBJ1-4
d_call: .
cdr3_aa: CASSQGYAGRGEKLFF
cdr3_nt: TGTGCCAGCAGCCAAGGGTACGCCGGAAGGGGTGAAAAACTGTTTTTT

v_call: TRBV5-6
clone_size: .
j_call: TRBJ2-7
d_call: TRBD1
cdr3_aa: CASSSTTGPDWLGEQYF
cdr3_nt: TGTGCCAGCAGCTCTACGACAGGGCCAGACTGGTTGGGCGAGCAGTACTTC

v_call: TRBV5-1
clone_size: many
j_call: TRBJ1-2
d_call: .
cdr3_aa: CATKDGTDYGYTF
cdr3_nt: TGCGCCACCAAAGACGGGACGGACTATGGCTACACCTTC

v_call: TRBV29-1
clone_size: .
j_call: TRBJ2-1
d_call: .
cdr3_aa: CSVASSAANEQFF
cdr3_nt: TGCAGCGTTGCATCATCGGCGGCTAATGAGCAGTTCTTC